One sample yielded the 24 T cell receptor beta chains listed below, sequenced in a study of cytomegalovirus exposure and HLA in healthy donors. PCR used 60 Vbeta primers and 13 Jbeta primers. Method: immunoSEQ multiplex PCR; TCRdb's copy keeps in-frame clones and lacks some. The top ten hold 11% to 15% of the sample, which has about 210,000 clones, about 80% seen once. Sample: PBMCs. These receptors all stem from a woman in her twenties or thirties in good health and CMV-seropositive.

The chain has TRBV19 and TRBJ1-5, with TRBD1 identical over 11 bases. This CDR3 region has 15 residues. CDR1 and CDR2 from the germline V gene are LNHDA and SQIVND (reference sequence). V shed 7 bases and J 3 bases; nucleotides not matched to a gene: 5. The CDR3 sequence: CASKGQGAANQPQHF. CDR3 DNA sequence: TGTGCCAGTAAAGGACAGGGGGCAGCCAATCAGCCCCAGCATTTT.

This chain joins TRBV6-5 and TRBJ1-1, with D maybe TRBD1 (6 bases). V was shortened by 5 bases and J by 0 bases, with 10 bases between the two germline ends. Germline V gene data show CDR1 as MNHEY and CDR2 as SVGAGI. The CDR3 has 14 amino acids. The CDR3 spells CASSNRQVNTEAFF. The DNA for the CDR3 is TGTGCCAGCAGTAATAGACAGGTGAACACTGAAGCTTTCTTT.

A single count supports this clone. The chain has TRBV29-1 and TRBJ1-5, with unresolved D. Germline V gives CDR1 SQVTM, CDR2 ANQGSEA. The length of the CDR3 is 13 residues. With 6 bases removed from V and 5 bases from J, the gap between germline ends came to 14 bases. CDR3 coding DNA: TGCAGCGTCGCTCAGGAACTAGATCAGCCCCAGCATTTT. Residues: CSVAQELDQPQHF.

CDR3 nucleotide sequence: TGTGCCAGCACCACGGACAGTGAAGCTTTCTTT. This translates into CASTTDSEAFF. The gene calls are TRBV28 and TRBJ1-1, with D possibly being TRBD1 (6 bases). The CDR3 covers 11 residues. CDR1 and CDR2 from the germline V gene are MDHEN and SYDVKM. V lost 7 bases and J 7 bases, leaving 10 bases between the germline ends.

This rearrangement joins TRBV28 to TRBJ1-1, with D perhaps TRBD1 (5 bases). CDR1 is MDHEN and CDR2 is SYDVKM in the germline V gene. This CDR3 contains 10 residues. The germline V and J ends were trimmed by 6 bases and 7 bases, with 6 bases remaining between them. For the CDR3, the DNA is TGTGCCAGCAGGGGGCGTGAAGCTTTCTTT. Amino acids: CASRGREAFF. Filled out from reference TRBV28 and TRBJ1-1, the complete variable domain reads DVKVTQSSRYLVKRTGEKVFLECVQDMDHENMFWYRQDPGLGLRLIYFSYDVKMKEKGDIPEGYSVSREKKERFSLILESASTNQTSMYLCASRGREAFFGQGTRLTVV.

The V call is TRBV5-6, the J call TRBJ2-3; 10 positions agree with TRBD2. This CDR3 spans 14 amino acids. The germline V gene encodes CDR1 SGHDT and CDR2 YYEEEE. V was pared by 1 base and J by 9 bases, with 5 bases of the junction left unmatched. CDR3 loop: CASSLRLAGVTQYF. The CDR3 DNA reads TGTGCCAGCAGCTTGCGGCTAGCGGGGGTCACGCAGTATTTT.

V is TRBV5-4 and J is TRBJ2-7; D ambiguous. The CDR3 totals 14 residues. V was cut by 0 bases and J by 0 bases, with 7 bases left in between. Per the germline V gene, CDR1 is SGHNT and CDR2 is YYREEE (reference sequence). CDR3 in amino acids: CASSLGRSSYEQYF. CDR3 in DNA: TGTGCCAGCAGCTTGGGACGGAGCTCCTACGAGCAGTACTTC.

The chain carries TRBV5-4 and TRBJ1-2; D gene ambiguous. CDR1 SGHNT and CDR2 YYREEE come from the germline V gene (reference sequence). The V end was cut by 4 bases, the J end by 8 bases, with 21 bases between. The CDR3 totals 15 residues. CDR3 DNA: TGTGCCAGCAGCAAACTGTCGGTAGGGAGTGGAGGCTACACCTTC. This translates into CASSKLSVGSGGYTF. Filled out from reference TRBV5-4 and TRBJ1-2, the complete variable domain reads ETGVTQSPTHLIKTRGQQVTLRCSSQSGHNTVSWYQQALGQGPQFIFQYYREEENGRGNFPPRFSGLQFPNYSSELNVNALELDDSALYLCASSKLSVGSGGYTFGSGTRLTVV.

The table lists this clone with a few counts. V usage is TRBV7-2 and J usage is TRBJ2-6; 9 positions match TRBD1. CDR1 is SGHTA, CDR2 FQGNSA, per germline. This CDR3 region has 16 residues. The trim removed 5 bases at V and 2 bases at J, leaving 4 bases unmatched. The CDR3 spells CASSLTGGAGANVLTF. As DNA, the CDR3 is TGTGCCAGCAGCCTTACAGGGGGCGCTGGGGCCAACGTCCTGACTTTC.

Concerning this clone: Other nucleotide sequences from this sample produce the same CDR3. The V call is TRBV4-1, the J call TRBJ2-1, with TRBD2 as a possible D gene (6 bases). Trimming removed 4 bases at V and 7 bases at J, with 14 bases between. This CDR3 region has 14 residues. Germline V CDR1 and CDR2: MGHRA, YSYEKL. The CDR3, as DNA: TGCGCCAGCAGCCCTAGCGTGGACTATAATGAGCAGTTCTTC. Amino acid sequence: CASSPSVDYNEQFF.

This chain uses TRBV19 with TRBJ2-7; TRBD2 agrees at 14 bases. Trimming took 4 bases from V and 4 from J; bases not matched to a gene: 0. In germline, CDR1 is LNHDA, CDR2 SQIVND (reference sequence). This CDR3 comprises 14 residues. The CDR3 loop is CASSRTSGGYEQYF. CDR3 nucleotide sequence: TGTGCCAGTAGTAGGACTAGCGGGGGGTACGAGCAGTACTTC. Full variable domain (rest looked up from reference TRBV19 and TRBJ2-7): DGGITQSPKYLFRKEGQNVTLSCEQNLNHDAMYWYRQDPGQGLRLIYYSQIVNDFQKGDIAEGYSVSREKKESFPLTVTSAQKNPTAFYLCASSRTSGGYEQYFGPGTRLTVT.

Only one count was recorded for this clone. J is TRBJ1-5 and V is TRBV19, with D perhaps matching TRBD1 (6 bases). CDR1 is LNHDA and CDR2 is SQIVND in the germline V gene (reference sequence). CDR3 length: 14 residues. Trimming shortened V by 3 bases and J by 7 bases, and 13 bases separated the two germline ends. The CDR3 coding sequence is TGTGCCAGTAGTATTCAGGGGAAGTTACAGCCCCAGCATTTT. It yields the protein CASSIQGKLQPQHF.

The chain employs TRBV2 and TRBJ2-7; maybe TRBD2 (6 bases). Germline V lookup: CDR1 SNHLY, CDR2 FYNNEI. This CDR3 contains 14 residues. V was trimmed by 7 bases and J by 6 bases, leaving 19 bases between them. DNA of the CDR3: TGTGCCAGCAACAGCGGGTCGATGGTTGGCGAGCAGTACTTC. This gives the protein CASNSGSMVGEQYF.

The chain uses TRBV4-2 and TRBJ1-1, with D possibly being TRBD1 (5 bases). Looked up from germline, CDR1 is LGHNA and CDR2 is YNFKEQ. The CDR3 length is 14 residues. V gave up 4 bases and J gave up 1 base, with 10 bases separating them. CDR3 DNA sequence: TGTGCCAGCAGCCTTGGGGGGGAGAACACTGAAGCTTTCTTT. Translating it yields CASSLGGENTEAFF.

The chain links TRBV6-1 to TRBJ1-1; D perhaps matches TRBD1 (5 bases). The CDR3 contains 15 residues. Between the trimmed V and J ends, which lost 0 bases and 1 base, there was a span of 9 bases. The germline V gene encodes CDR1 MNHNS and CDR2 SASEGT. CDR3 amino acids: CASSEAGARNTEAFF. Written as DNA, the CDR3 is TGTGCCAGCAGTGAAGCAGGGGCAAGGAACACTGAAGCTTTCTTT.

J is TRBJ2-3 and V is TRBV7-8; D remains unclear. This CDR3 comprises 15 residues. V was pared by 5 bases and J by 0 bases, with 12 bases between. The germline CDR1 and CDR2 sequences are SGHVS and FQNEAQ. The CDR3 sequence: CASSLLSLSTDTQYF. CDR3 coding DNA: TGTGCCAGCAGCCTTCTATCCCTGAGCACAGATACGCAGTATTTT.

The gene calls are TRBV28 and TRBJ1-1, with TRBD1 as a possible D gene (5 bases). There are 14 residues in the CDR3. V lost 3 bases and J lost 4, with 12 bases in between. Germline V gene sequence: CDR1 MDHEN, CDR2 SYDVKM. For the CDR3, the DNA is TGTGCCAGCAGTTTTAAGGGGCGGACCACTGAAGCTTTCTTT. This gives the protein CASSFKGRTTEAFF. Together with reference TRBV28 and TRBJ1-1, the CDR3 gives the full variable domain: DVKVTQSSRYLVKRTGEKVFLECVQDMDHENMFWYRQDPGLGLRLIYFSYDVKMKEKGDIPEGYSVSREKKERFSLILESASTNQTSMYLCASSFKGRTTEAFFGQGTRLTVV.

J is TRBJ1-2 and V is TRBV5-8, with D perhaps TRBD1 (6 bases). Trimming took off 0 bases at V and 2 bases at J, with 8 bases between the two ends. The CDR3 totals 14 residues. Germline V gives CDR1 SGHTS, CDR2 YDEGEE. The CDR3 coding sequence is TGTGCCAGCAGCTTGGTGACAGGAAACTATGGCTACACCTTC. Translating it yields CASSLVTGNYGYTF.

Remarks on this clone: The germline gene is not matched at one end of the junction; a read error may be the cause. V and J are TRBV7-7 and TRBJ2-7; no reliable D call. CDR1 and CDR2 from the germline V gene are SSHAT and FNYEAQ (reference sequence). The CDR3 loop spans 14 amino acids. CDR3 loop: CASSLDLSSYEQYF. Here the CDR3 DNA reads TGTGCTAGCAGCTTAGACCTGAGCTCCTACGAGCAGTACTTC.

The rearrangement links TRBV5-5 to TRBJ1-4, with TRBD1 matching 7 bases. V lost 5 bases, J lost 3 bases, and 7 bases stayed unmatched. Germline CDR1 reads SGHKS; CDR2 reads YYEKEE (reference sequence). The CDR3 consists of 15 residues. CDR3 DNA sequence: TGTGCCAGCAGTTTTTTAGGGGGCTCTAATGAAAAACTGTTTTTT. Its translation: CASSFLGGSNEKLFF.

This clone was seen a single time. This chain connects TRBV28 to TRBJ2-7; no reliable D call. V lost 3 bases and J lost 4, with 4 bases in between. Germline V gene data show CDR1 as MDHEN and CDR2 as SYDVKM. CDR3 length: 11 amino acids. The CDR3, as DNA: TGTGCCAGCAGTTTCTTTTACGAGCAGTACTTC. This encodes CASSFFYEQYF.

The rearrangement joins TRBV4-3 to TRBJ1-3; a possible D gene is TRBD1 (5 bases). CDR3 length: 17 amino acids. V was cut by 0 bases and J by 2 bases, with 14 bases left in between. Per the germline V gene, CDR1 is LGHNA and CDR2 is YSLEER. The CDR3 nucleotides read TGCGCCAGCAGCCAAGATATGGGGGGAAGTGCTGGAAACACCATATATTTT. Protein sequence: CASSQDMGGSAGNTIYF.

V gene TRBV27 combines with J gene TRBJ2-3; TRBD2 is a possible D gene (7 bases). V lost 4 bases and J lost 6, with 17 bases in between. The CDR3 extends over 15 amino acids. Germline values: CDR1 MNHEY, CDR2 SMNVEV (reference sequence). The chain's CDR3 is CASSSSRGATDTQYF. DNA for the CDR3: TGTGCCAGCAGTTCGTCCCGGGGGGCGACGGATACGCAGTATTTT.

This clone is a singleton in its sample. The chain uses TRBV7-2 and TRBJ2-5, with 8 positions matching TRBD2. V shed 5 bases, J shed 5 bases, and the junction held 7 bases outside the gene matches. Germline loops: CDR1 SGHTA, CDR2 FQGNSA. The CDR3 is 14 residues long. CDR3 loop: CASSAAGEGETQYF. Here the CDR3 DNA reads TGTGCCAGCAGCGCAGCGGGGGAAGGGGAGACCCAGTACTTC.